Sequencing of this T cell receptor (beta chain) was carried out in a study of metastatic and nonmetastatic thyroid tumors. Study overall: Repertoires of blood and of tissue (tumor or nodule) from malignant and benign thyroid patients were compared.

Study-wide findings and caveats: Reports indicated that malignant thyroid tumors showed significantly higher TCR beta diversity than benign nodules did, in blood and tumor.

All patients reached thyroid surgery having received no treatment beforehand. The CDR3 loop spans 13 amino acids. Germline V gene lookup returns CDR1 LNHDA and CDR2 SQIVND (reference sequence). This clone turned up a few times. The antigen is unknown. The junction departs from germline at one end; a sequencing error may be responsible. Source study methods: Construction of a distant-metastasis classifier for papillary thyroid cancer relied on CDR3 differences across clinicopathological groups. TCRdb ran MiXCR on the PCR reads. These V and J calls derive from TCRdb rather than the authors' analysis. The top ten clones hold 9.2% of a sample with tens of thousands of clones, roughly 25% of them seen once.

This sequence was found in a female donor with papillary thyroid cancer or a benign thyroid nodule (not recorded which). Some clones in this sample may be carry-over from other donors' samples. The chain employs TRBV19 and TRBJ2-2; tentatively, D is TRBD1 (7 bases). The specimen was blood. The CDR3 loop reads CASSIGVRGDLFF. CDR3 nucleotide sequence: TGTGCCAGTAGTATCGGTGTCAGGGGGGATCTGTTTTTT. Full variable domain (outside the CDR3, taken from reference TRBV19 and TRBJ2-2): DGGITQSPKYLFRKEGQNVTLSCEQNLNHDAMYWYRQDPGQGLRLIYYSQIVNDFQKGDIAEGYSVSREKKESFPLTVTSAQKNPTAFYLCASSIGVRGDLFFGEGSRLTVL.